Listed below are T cell receptor beta chains from one sample, sequenced in a study of PD-1 blockade in classical Hodgkin lymphoma. The data were produced by immunoSEQ multiplex PCR, yet TCRdb's version contains in-frame clones alone and is incomplete. This table holds some 150,000 clones, approximately 81% found once. This material consisted of peripheral blood mononuclear cells (PBMCs), taken before the second cycle of nivolumab. The receptor source for this set is a human donor with classical Hodgkin lymphoma. The CDR3 runs from the conserved cysteine through the conserved F or W. D genes are given only for firm matches. Clone size is shown for a subset of rows, as once, few, many or a class of expanded clone.

d_call | j_call | v_call | clone_size | cdr3_nt | cdr3_aa
TRBD2 | TRBJ2-1 | TRBV7-2 | NA | TGTGCCAGCAGCTTACCGGGACTAGCGGGAGGAAATGAGCAGTTCTTC | CASSLPGLAGGNEQFF
TRBD1 | TRBJ1-2 | TRBV6-5 | once | TGTGCCAGCAGTCGTCGACAGGGGGTTAACTATGGCTACACCTTC | CASSRRQGVNYGYTF
NA | TRBJ1-2 | TRBV6-5 | NA | TGTGCCAGCAGTTACTCGGGGGCAGGGAGGCGATATGGCTACACCTTC | CASSYSGAGRRYGYTF
TRBD2 | TRBJ2-7 | TRBV18 | NA | TGTGCCAGCTCACCACAGGGTAGCGGGAAAGACGAGCAGTACTTC | CASSPQGSGKDEQYF
TRBD2 | TRBJ2-3 | TRBV7-3 | many | TGTGCCAGCAGCACCGGGACTAGCGGGAGTGATACGCAGTATTTT | CASSTGTSGSDTQYF
TRBD1 | TRBJ2-7 | TRBV2 | NA | TGTGCCAGCAGTTTTCCGGGACAGGGTAACGAGCAGTACTTC | CASSFPGQGNEQYF
NA | TRBJ2-7 | TRBV5-1 | once | TGCGCCAGCAGCTTGGAAAGTCCGATTATTAGATTCTCCTACGAGCAGTACTTC | CASSLESPIIRFSYEQYF
NA | TRBJ2-7 | TRBV5-1 | NA | TGCGCCAGCAGCTTGAGCGCAGAGCTCTACGAGCAGTACTTC | CASSLSAELYEQYF
NA | TRBJ2-1 | TRBV27 | NA | TGTGCCAGCAGTCCCCAGGAGCTGGCCTCCTACAATGAGCAGTTCTTC | CASSPQELASYNEQFF
NA | TRBJ2-7 | TRBV6-6 | NA | TGTGCCAGCAGTCCCCTCTCTGGTAGCTCCTACGAGCAGTACTTC | CASSPLSGSSYEQYF
NA | TRBJ1-2 | TRBV6-6 | NA | TGTGCCACGGGGGTGGTCTATGGCTACACCTTC | CATGVVYGYTF
TRBD1 | TRBJ2-6 | TRBV11-3 | few | TGTGCCAGCAGCTTACTGGACAGGCCCTCTGGGGCCAACGTCCTGACTTTC | CASSLLDRPSGANVLTF
NA | TRBJ1-4 | TRBV9 | NA | TGTGCCAGCAGCGTAGGTGGAGGGAGCGAAAAACTGTTTTTT | CASSVGGGSEKLFF
NA | TRBJ2-2 | TRBV10-1 | NA | TGCGCCAGCAGTGAGTCGGATGACTGCGCGAACACCGGGGAGCTGTTTTTT | CASSESDDCANTGELFF
TRBD2 | TRBJ2-5 | TRBV4-2 | NA | TGTGCCAGCAGCCCGAGCGGGGGAGGCCAAGAGACCCAGTACTTC | CASSPSGGGQETQYF
TRBD1 | TRBJ1-3 | TRBV7-3 | NA | TGTGCCAGCAGCTTGGACAGGGGGGACACCATATATTTT | CASSLDRGDTIYF
NA | TRBJ2-7 | TRBV19 | NA | TGTGCCAGTAGTAATCGACTCTACGAGCAGTACTTC | CASSNRLYEQYF
NA | TRBJ1-2 | TRBV5-6 | NA | TGTGCCAGCAGCCCGGGGGGTTTTGGTGGCTACACCTTC | CASSPGGFGGYTF
NA | TRBJ2-1 | TRBV27 | NA | TGTGCCAGCAGTAAGGGGGGGAGGGATGAGCAGTTCTTC | CASSKGGRDEQFF
NA | TRBJ1-1 | TRBV5-6 | NA | TGTGCCTGGAGGCCGAACACTGAAGCTTTCTTT | CAWRPNTEAFF
NA | TRBJ2-7 | TRBV7-9 | NA | TGTGCCAGCAGCTTAGACAAGGGTCCGCAGTACTTC | CASSLDKGPQYF
NA | TRBJ2-5 | TRBV10-3 | NA | TGTGCCATCAGCCACAGGGCCGAGGAGACCCAGTACTTC | CAISHRAEETQYF
TRBD2 | TRBJ2-3 | TRBV18 | NA | TGTGCCAGCTCACCCAGAGGGACTAGCGGGGCGAGAGATACGCAGTATTTT | CASSPRGTSGARDTQYF
TRBD1 | TRBJ2-1 | TRBV10-3 | NA | TGTGCCATCAGTCCCTCACAGGGGGGAAGGGATGAGCAGTTCTTC | CAISPSQGGRDEQFF
NA | TRBJ2-2 | TRBV19 | NA | TGTGCCAGTAGTATTTTTGGCGGTCAGAACACCGGGGAGCTGTTTTTT | CASSIFGGQNTGELFF
NA | TRBJ1-5 | TRBV2 | NA | TGTGCCAGCAGTGAAGCGGGGGCACAGGTTGAGCCCCAGCATTTT | CASSEAGAQVEPQHF
NA | TRBJ2-5 | TRBV27 | NA | TGTGCCAGCAGCCGACGACTAGGAGGAGAGACCCAGTACTTC | CASSRRLGGETQYF
TRBD1 | TRBJ2-1 | TRBV7-9 | NA | TGTGCCAGCAGCTTAGGGACAGGACCTACAATTGAGCAGTTCTTC | CASSLGTGPTIEQFF
TRBD1 | TRBJ1-4 | TRBV23-1 | NA | TGCGCCAGCAGTCAGGCCGGGACAGAAAATGAAAAACTGTTTTTT | CASSQAGTENEKLFF
NA | TRBJ2-7 | TRBV29-1 | NA | TGCAGCGTTGAGGATAGATACGAGCAGTACTTC | CSVEDRYEQYF
TRBD1 | TRBJ1-2 | TRBV6-5 | NA | TGTGCCAGCGGACCTAAGGGACAGAGAAACTATGGCTACACCTTC | CASGPKGQRNYGYTF
TRBD2 | TRBJ2-3 | TRBV28 | NA | TGTGCCAGCAGTTTATTCCTAGCGGGAGGACCCAAGAAGGCGGATACGCAGTATTTT | CASSLFLAGGPKKADTQYF
NA | TRBJ2-1 | TRBV25-1 | NA | TGTGCCAGCAGTGAATATGGGGCGGGTCAAGGCAATGAGCAGTTCTTC | CASSEYGAGQGNEQFF
NA | TRBJ2-7 | TRBV7-9 | NA | TGTGCCAGCAGTGGGACAGAGCAGTACTTC | CASSGTEQYF
NA | TRBJ2-7 | TRBV28 | NA | TGTGCCAGCAACCCCTCCGGGACGGTTTCCTACGAGCAGTACTTC | CASNPSGTVSYEQYF
TRBD2 | TRBJ2-1 | TRBV6-1 | NA | TGTGCCAGCAGTGAAGCTTGGGGGAGCGGGGGTTCCTACAATGAGCAGTTCTTC | CASSEAWGSGGSYNEQFF
NA | TRBJ2-3 | TRBV2 | NA | TGTGCCAGCAGCGCGGGACTCCCAGATACGCAGTATTTT | CASSAGLPDTQYF
NA | TRBJ2-5 | TRBV27 | NA | TGTGCCAGCAGTTTTAAGTACCAAGAGACCCAGTACTTC | CASSFKYQETQYF
NA | TRBJ2-1 | TRBV5-4 | NA | TGTGCCAGCAGCTTGGAAGTCGGTCCCTACAATGAGCAGTTCTTC | CASSLEVGPYNEQFF
NA | TRBJ1-2 | TRBV7-9 | many | TGTGCCAGCAGCTTAGAACTGTGGGGTCAGGAGGGCTTC | CASSLELWGQEGF
TRBD2 | TRBJ2-2 | TRBV7-2 | few | TGTGCCAGCAGCTTATGGACTAGCGGGAGGACCGGGGAGCTGTTTTTT | CASSLWTSGRTGELFF
NA | TRBJ2-1 | TRBV27 | NA | TGTGCCACGCGCGGTTTAAGTTACAATGAGCAGTTCTTC | CATRGLSYNEQFF
NA | TRBJ1-4 | TRBV5-6 | NA | TGTGCCAGCAGCCTTTTGGACAGTTCCAATGAAAAACTGTTTTTT | CASSLLDSSNEKLFF
TRBD2 | TRBJ2-7 | TRBV29-1 | NA | TGCAGCGTTGATTCCGGGAGGGCCGAGCAGTACTTC | CSVDSGRAEQYF
NA | TRBJ1-1 | TRBV5-6 | NA | TGTGCCAGCAGTCCCTTACAGGGTATGAACACTGAAGCTTTCTTT | CASSPLQGMNTEAFF
NA | TRBJ1-1 | TRBV19 | NA | TGTGCCAGTATCCCGCCCGAGGGCACTGAAGCTTTCTTT | CASIPPEGTEAFF
NA | TRBJ2-2 | TRBV29-1 | NA | TGCAGCGTTGCTACAGGGTACACCGGGGAGCTGTTTTTT | CSVATGYTGELFF
TRBD2 | TRBJ2-1 | TRBV7-8 | NA | TGTGCCAGCAGCTTATCCGGTAGCGGGAATTGGAATGAGCAGTTCTTC | CASSLSGSGNWNEQFF
TRBD1 | TRBJ1-1 | TRBV18 | NA | TGTGCCAGCTCGATGGACAGGGCGAACACTGAAGCTTTCTTT | CASSMDRANTEAFF
NA | TRBJ2-2 | TRBV5-1 | once | TGCGCCAGCAGTTACGACATGGGGGCCGGGGAGCTGTTTTTT | CASSYDMGAGELFF
TRBD2 | TRBJ2-3 | TRBV4-1 | NA | TGCGCCAGCAGCCAAATAGCGGGAGGGCTAGATACGCAGTATTTT | CASSQIAGGLDTQYF
TRBD2 | TRBJ2-3 | TRBV5-4 | NA | TGTGCCAGCAGCGGGGGGGTAGGCACAGATACGCAGTATTTT | CASSGGVGTDTQYF